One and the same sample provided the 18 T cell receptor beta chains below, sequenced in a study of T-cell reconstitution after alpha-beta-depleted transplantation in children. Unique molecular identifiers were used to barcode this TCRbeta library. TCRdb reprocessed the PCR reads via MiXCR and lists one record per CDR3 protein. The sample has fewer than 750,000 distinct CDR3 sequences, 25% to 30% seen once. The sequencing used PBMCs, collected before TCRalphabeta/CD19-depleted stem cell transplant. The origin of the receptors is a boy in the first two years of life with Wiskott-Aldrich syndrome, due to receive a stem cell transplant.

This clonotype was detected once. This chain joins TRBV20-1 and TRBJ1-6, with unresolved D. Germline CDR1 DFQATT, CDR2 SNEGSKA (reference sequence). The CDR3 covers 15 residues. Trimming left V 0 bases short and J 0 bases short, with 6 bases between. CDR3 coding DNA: TGCAGTGCTAGAGATCAGAGCTCCTATAATTCACCCCTCCACTTT. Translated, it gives CSARDQSSYNSPLHF.

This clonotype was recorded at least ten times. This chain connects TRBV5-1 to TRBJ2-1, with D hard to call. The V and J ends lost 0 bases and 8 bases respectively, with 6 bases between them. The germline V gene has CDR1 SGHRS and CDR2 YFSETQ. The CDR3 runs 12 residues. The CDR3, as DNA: TGCGCCAGCAGCTTGGCGTCCCATGAGCAGTTCTTC. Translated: CASSLASHEQFF.

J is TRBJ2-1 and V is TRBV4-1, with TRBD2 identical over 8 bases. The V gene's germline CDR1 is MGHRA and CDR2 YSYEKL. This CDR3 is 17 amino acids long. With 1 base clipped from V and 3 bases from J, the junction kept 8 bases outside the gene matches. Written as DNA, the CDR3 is TGCGCCAGCAGCCAAGCGGCGGCGGGAGGTAGCTACAATGAGCAGTTCTTC. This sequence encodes CASSQAAAGGSYNEQFF.

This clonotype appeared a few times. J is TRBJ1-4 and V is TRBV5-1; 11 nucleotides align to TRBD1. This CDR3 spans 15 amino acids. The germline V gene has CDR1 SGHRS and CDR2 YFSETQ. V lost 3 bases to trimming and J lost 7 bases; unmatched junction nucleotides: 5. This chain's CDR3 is CASSSAGTGGEKLFF. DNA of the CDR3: TGCGCCAGCAGCTCGGCCGGGACAGGGGGTGAAAAACTGTTTTTT.

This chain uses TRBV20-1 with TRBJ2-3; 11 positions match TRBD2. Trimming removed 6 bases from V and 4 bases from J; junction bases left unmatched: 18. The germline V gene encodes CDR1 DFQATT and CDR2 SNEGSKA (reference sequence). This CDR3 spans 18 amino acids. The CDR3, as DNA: TGCAGTGCCCTGGGACTAGCGGCATCTCTAGGGGTCCCAGATACGCAGTATTTT. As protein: CSALGLAASLGVPDTQYF.

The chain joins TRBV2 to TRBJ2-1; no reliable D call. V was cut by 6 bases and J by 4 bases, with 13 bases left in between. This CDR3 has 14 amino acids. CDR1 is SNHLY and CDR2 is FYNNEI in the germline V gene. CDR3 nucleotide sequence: TGTGCCAGCAGAGCAATAGTGGCATACAATGAGCAGTTCTTC. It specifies CASRAIVAYNEQFF.

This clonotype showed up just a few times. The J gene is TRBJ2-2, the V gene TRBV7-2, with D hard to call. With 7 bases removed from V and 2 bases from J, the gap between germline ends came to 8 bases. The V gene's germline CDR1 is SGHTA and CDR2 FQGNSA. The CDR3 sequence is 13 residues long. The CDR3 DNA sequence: TGTGCCAGCAAGGGCAGAAACACCGGGGAGCTGTTTTTT. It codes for CASKGRNTGELFF.

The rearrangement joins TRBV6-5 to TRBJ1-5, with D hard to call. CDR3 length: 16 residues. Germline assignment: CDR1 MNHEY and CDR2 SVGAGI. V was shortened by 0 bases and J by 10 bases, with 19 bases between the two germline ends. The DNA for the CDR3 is TGTGCCAGCAGTTACTCGAGTCCCGTCGGAGTCCACCCCCAGCATTTT. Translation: CASSYSSPVGVHPQHF.

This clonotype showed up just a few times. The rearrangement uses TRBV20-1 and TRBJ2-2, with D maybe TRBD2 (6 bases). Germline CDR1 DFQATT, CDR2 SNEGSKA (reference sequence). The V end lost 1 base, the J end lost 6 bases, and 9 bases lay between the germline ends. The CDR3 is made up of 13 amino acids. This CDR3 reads CSARAREAGELFF. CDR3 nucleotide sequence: TGCAGTGCTAGAGCCAGGGAGGCCGGGGAGCTGTTTTTT.

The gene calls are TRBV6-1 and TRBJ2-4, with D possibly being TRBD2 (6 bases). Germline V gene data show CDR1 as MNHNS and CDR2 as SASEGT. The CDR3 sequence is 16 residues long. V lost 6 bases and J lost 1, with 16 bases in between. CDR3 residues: CASSPFGGGAKNIQYF. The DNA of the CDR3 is TGTGCCAGCAGCCCTTTCGGGGGTGGGGCCAAAAACATTCAGTACTTC.

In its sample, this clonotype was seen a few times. The CDR3 region is CASSLGLRTSGRYEQYF. The CDR3 DNA is TGCGCCAGCAGCTTGGGACTGAGGACTAGCGGGCGCTACGAGCAGTACTTC. The chain links TRBV5-1 to TRBJ2-7; 11 bases map to TRBD2. The germline gives CDR1 SGHRS, CDR2 YFSETQ. V shed 0 bases and J 3 bases; nucleotides not matched to a gene: 8. The CDR3 totals 17 residues.

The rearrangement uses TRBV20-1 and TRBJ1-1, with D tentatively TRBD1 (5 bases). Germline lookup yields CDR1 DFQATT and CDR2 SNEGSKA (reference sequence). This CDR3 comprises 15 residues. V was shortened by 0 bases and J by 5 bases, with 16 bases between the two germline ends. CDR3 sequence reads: CSARDLKGRETEAFF. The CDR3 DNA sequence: TGCAGTGCTAGAGATCTTAAGGGGAGGGAAACTGAAGCTTTCTTT.

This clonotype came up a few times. The CDR3 DNA sequence: TGTGCCAGCAGCCAAGGGGACAGGGCGGCCGGGGAGCTGTTTTTT. This codes for CASSQGDRAAGELFF. The chain links TRBV4-2 to TRBJ2-2; 9 bases are a match to TRBD1. CDR3 length: 15 residues. In germline, CDR1 is LGHNA, CDR2 YNFKEQ. V lost 1 base to trimming and J lost 6 bases; unmatched junction nucleotides: 3.

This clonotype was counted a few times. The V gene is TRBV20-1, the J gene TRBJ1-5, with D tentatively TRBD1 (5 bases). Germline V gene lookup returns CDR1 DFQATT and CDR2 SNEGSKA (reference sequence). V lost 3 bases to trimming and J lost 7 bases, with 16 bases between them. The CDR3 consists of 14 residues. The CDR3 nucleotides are TGCAGTGCTAGGGGGGGAGGGGCAGAACAGCCCCAGCATTTT. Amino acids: CSARGGGAEQPQHF.

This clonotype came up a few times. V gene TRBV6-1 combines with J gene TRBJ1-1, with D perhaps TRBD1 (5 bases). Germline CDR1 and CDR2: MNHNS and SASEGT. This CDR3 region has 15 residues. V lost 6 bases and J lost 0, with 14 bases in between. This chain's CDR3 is CASSSGTPMNTEAFF. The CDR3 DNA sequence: TGTGCCAGCAGCTCCGGGACCCCTATGAACACTGAAGCTTTCTTT.

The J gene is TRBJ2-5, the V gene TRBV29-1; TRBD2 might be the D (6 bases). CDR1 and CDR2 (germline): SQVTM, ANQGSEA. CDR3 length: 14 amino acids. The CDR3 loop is CGTPGGGAGQTQYF. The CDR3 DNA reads TGCGGGACCCCTGGGGGAGGAGCCGGGCAGACCCAGTACTTC.

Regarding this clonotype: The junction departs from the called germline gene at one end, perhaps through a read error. As DNA, the CDR3 is TGTGCCAGCAGTACCCTGGGGCTAGCCAAAAACAGTCAGTACTTC. Translation gives CASSTLGLAKNSQYF. The chain joins TRBV27 to TRBJ2-4; perhaps D is TRBD1 or TRBD2 (5 bases each). This CDR3 contains 15 residues. Germline V gives CDR1 MNHEY, CDR2 SMNVEV (reference sequence).

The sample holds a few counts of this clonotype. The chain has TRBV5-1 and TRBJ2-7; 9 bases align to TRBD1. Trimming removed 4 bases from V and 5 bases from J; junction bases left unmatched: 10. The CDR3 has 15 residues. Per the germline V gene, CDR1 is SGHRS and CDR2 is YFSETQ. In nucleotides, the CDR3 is TGCGCCAGCAGCACCAGGACAGGGGAGACGCACGAGCAGTACTTC. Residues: CASSTRTGETHEQYF.